This TCR beta chain was recovered during a study of neurological immune-mediated disorders. TCRdb reprocessed the 5' RACE reads via MiXCR and lists one record per CDR3 protein. The table shows 65,000 to 70,000 distinct CDR3 sequences, with 3.9% occurring only once. The CDR3 has 15 residues. Germline-derived CDR1 and CDR2 are WSHSY and SAAADI. V was trimmed by 1 base and J by 6 bases, leaving 13 bases between them. There are many counts of this clonotype. The V call is TRBV10-2, the J call TRBJ2-1, with D possibly being TRBD2 (6 bases). The origin of this receptor is a man aged 30 to 45 with multiple sclerosis. Sequencing was carried out using PBMCs. Here the CDR3 reads CASSEFGTEGNEQFF. The CDR3, as DNA: TGCGCCAGCAGTGAGTTTGGGACGGAGGGCAATGAGCAGTTCTTC.